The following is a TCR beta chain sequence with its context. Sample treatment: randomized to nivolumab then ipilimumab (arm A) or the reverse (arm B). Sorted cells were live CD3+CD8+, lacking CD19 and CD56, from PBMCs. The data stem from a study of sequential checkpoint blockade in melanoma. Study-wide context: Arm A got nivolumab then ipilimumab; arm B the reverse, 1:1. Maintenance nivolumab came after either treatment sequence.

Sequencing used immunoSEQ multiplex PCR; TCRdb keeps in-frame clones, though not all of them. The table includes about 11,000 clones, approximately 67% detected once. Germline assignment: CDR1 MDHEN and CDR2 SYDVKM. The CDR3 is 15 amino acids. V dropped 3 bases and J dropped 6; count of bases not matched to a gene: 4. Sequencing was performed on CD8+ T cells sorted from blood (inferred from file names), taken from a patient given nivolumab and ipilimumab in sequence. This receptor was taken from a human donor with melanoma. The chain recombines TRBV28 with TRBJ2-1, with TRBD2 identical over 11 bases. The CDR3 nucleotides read TGTGCCAGCAGTTTCGTAGCGGGGGGGATCAATGAGCAGTTCTTC. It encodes CASSFVAGGINEQFF.